Given below is one T cell receptor (beta chain) in context. Its antigen remains unidentified. The assay was immunoSEQ multiplex PCR, and TCRdb's table has in-frame clones only and misses some. The sample consists of about 130,000 clones, 85% to 95% of them appearing once. Second-dose groups at about 4 or about 12 weeks were pooled. This specimen belongs to a study of T cell responses to AZD1222 COVID-19 vaccine. Findings and caveats of the study: Compared with day 0, the breadth and depth of the Spike-specific TCR repertoire rose significantly after two doses of AZD1222.

CDR1 and CDR2 from the germline V gene are MNHEY and SVGAGI. The CDR3 contains 15 residues. V was trimmed by 0 bases and J by 5 bases, leaving 10 bases between them. The genes are TRBV6-5 and TRBJ1-4; D not resolved. The material sequenced was peripheral blood, taken 28 days after the second AZD1222 dose. The TCR originated in an adult who received the AZD1222 COVID-19 vaccine. CDR3 DNA sequence: TGTGCCAGCAGTTACTCGACGGGAAACAATGAAAAACTGTTTTTT. Translating gives CASSYSTGNNEKLFF.